This is a list of T cell receptor beta chains from one sample in a study of blood T cell repertoires in COVID-19. The protocol was immunoSEQ multiplex PCR, while the TCRdb copy is restricted to in-frame clones and leaves out a portion. The data contain 400,000 to 450,000 clones, about 91% of them singletons. Sequencing was done on a sample of peripheral blood. The origin of the receptors is a woman aged 45-59 years with COVID-19, enrolled during active disease. Both conserved end residues are part of each CDR3.

J gene,V gene,CDR3 protein
TRBJ1-3,TRBV5-1,CASSLGPPTGTYSGNTIYF
TRBJ2-1,TRBV12-3/TRBV12-4,CATSGSASYEQFF
TRBJ1-1,TRBV14,CASSQEWSTEAFF
TRBJ1-2,TRBV3-1/TRBV3-2,CASSQEPGTGPLLSYYGYTF
TRBJ2-7,TRBV24-1,CATGPGTGLSEQYF
TRBJ2-1,TRBV9,CASSVGGRGQFF
TRBJ1-1,TRBV3-1/TRBV3-2,CASSQSDMNTEAFF
TRBJ2-5,TRBV4-2,CASSQDRETQYF
TRBJ1-1,TRBV7-3,CASSPQGQGSGTEAFF
TRBJ1-5,TRBV10-2,CASSESGAHQPQHF
TRBJ2-2,TRBV9,CASSGQGQGPTGELFF
TRBJ2-1,TRBV27,CASSFSAGGLNNEQFF
TRBJ2-5,TRBV6-4,CASSPTGEETQYF
TRBJ2-7,TRBV5-8,CASSRLEGSYEQYF
TRBJ1-2,TRBV6-5,CASSYPGGYGYTF
TRBJ2-7,TRBV19,CATRQGGEQYF
TRBJ2-1,TRBV5-1,CASSFPRTNNEQFF
TRBJ2-2,TRBV11-2,CASSPPSGGSSGELFF
TRBJ1-1,TRBV2,CASRPGQRYIRPRANTEAFF
TRBJ2-7,TRBV15,CATSRGAGTYEQYF
TRBJ2-7,TRBV3-1/TRBV3-2,CASSQGAGGSYEQYF
TRBJ1-2,TRBV6-1,CASSESRSYGYTF
TRBJ2-2,TRBV9,CASSVATRGGTGELFF
TRBJ2-3,TRBV19,CASSITGMGTDTQYF
TRBJ2-3,TRBV9,CASSVEAASGADTQYF
TRBJ1-4,TRBV18,CASSTGQDNEKLFF
TRBJ2-3,TRBV21-1,CASSKEGRRRDTDTQYF
TRBJ1-1,TRBV6-5,CASSSRQGLMNTEAFF
TRBJ1-2,TRBV29-1,CSAHGGNRGGYTF
TRBJ1-1,TRBV30,CAWSVGVDTEAFF
TRBJ2-7,TRBV27,CASSRFPQGATYEQYF
TRBJ1-4,TRBV19,CASSPRRGDEKLFF
TRBJ2-3,TRBV5-6,CASSPGTTTDTQYF
TRBJ1-5,TRBV19,CASNRGNSNQPQHF
TRBJ2-1,TRBV29-1,CSVEGVAGSEQFF
TRBJ1-4,TRBV5-4,CASSLYAATNEKLFF
TRBJ1-1,TRBV6-5,CASSYQGRTEAFF
TRBJ2-3,TRBV18,CASSPGQGSTDTQYF
TRBJ1-2,TRBV18,CASSSLEGYTF
TRBJ2-3,TRBV5-1,CASSLAGTLRTDTQYF
TRBJ2-3,TRBV24-1,CATSDGSSGGSTDTQYF
TRBJ1-3,TRBV10-3,CAISALDRGNTIYF
TRBJ2-1,TRBV5-6,CASSLDRSSYNEQFF
TRBJ2-1,TRBV6-5,CASSFGAGEYNEQFF
TRBJ1-1,TRBV4-1,CASSLTTGTVHTEAFF
TRBJ2-3,TRBV19,CASSRGTGPTDTQYF